Listed below are T cell receptor beta chains from one sample, sequenced in a study of T cell responses to AZD1222 COVID-19 vaccine. Data came from immunoSEQ multiplex PCR; TCRdb stores just in-frame clones and leaves some out. The sample records about 150,000 clones, approximately 90% being singletons. The material was peripheral blood, obtained on day 0 of AZD1222 vaccination. These receptors came from an adult in good health. CDR3s include the opening cysteine and the closing phenylalanine or tryptophan. A D gene is named only where the DNA matches it firmly. Size values are once, few and many counts, or a class for expanded clones, and some rows have none.

J | V | size | D | CDR3
TRBJ2-3 | TRBV11-2 | . | . | CASSYRDSTDTQYF
TRBJ2-3 | TRBV7-3 | . | . | CASSLDASTDTQYF
TRBJ2-2 | TRBV7-8 | . | TRBD2 | CASSFVGLVPDLGELFF
TRBJ2-7 | TRBV18 | once | TRBD2 | CASSTLAGGVDEQYF
TRBJ2-7 | TRBV27 | . | TRBD2 | CASRNGEGSLFHEQYF
TRBJ2-1 | TRBV27 | . | TRBD2 | CASSLRLAGIYNEQFF
TRBJ1-2 | TRBV18 | . | . | CASSPSQANANYGYTF
TRBJ2-1 | TRBV4-1 | once | . | CASRPERGINNEQFF
TRBJ1-6 | TRBV9 | . | . | CASTRGGGPNNSPLHF
TRBJ2-1 | TRBV5-1 | . | TRBD2 | CASSYSGSPYNEQFF
TRBJ1-2 | TRBV5-6 | . | . | CASERGGDGYTF
TRBJ2-3 | TRBV4-2 | once | TRBD2 | CASSRGLAGADTQYF
TRBJ2-1 | TRBV19 | . | TRBD2 | CASSLAGVFYNEQFF
TRBJ2-3 | TRBV12-3/TRBV12-4 | . | . | CASSLTTQYF
TRBJ2-1 | TRBV14 | . | . | CASSKPYNEQFF
TRBJ2-3 | TRBV30 | . | . | CAWTPASTDTQYF
TRBJ2-1 | TRBV5-1 | . | TRBD1 | CASSTQQGAGDEQFF
TRBJ2-7 | TRBV27 | . | TRBD2 | CASSLPPSGSVHEQYF
TRBJ1-1 | TRBV14 | few | . | CASNLIGATEAFF
TRBJ2-1 | TRBV11-3 | . | . | CASNTGNEQFF
TRBJ2-1 | TRBV5-1 | . | TRBD1 | CASGGGQDGYNEQFF
TRBJ2-3 | TRBV4-1 | few | TRBD2 | CASSQDGLTSRATDTQYF
TRBJ2-2 | TRBV7-3 | . | . | CASSPLDTGELFF
TRBJ2-7 | TRBV28 | . | . | CASSLVYYEQYF